The next 29 T cell receptor beta chains were all read from a single sample in a study of blood T cell repertoires in COVID-19. Profiling relied on immunoSEQ multiplex PCR, and the TCRdb table lists in-frame clones only, not all of them. The data hold 250,000 or so clones, with about 88% observed a single time. The specimen was PBMCs or T cells enriched from blood (not recorded which). These receptors came from a woman aged 50 to 60 who had been exposed to COVID-19.

This clone was seen more than once but under ten times. This chain joins TRBV28 and TRBJ1-1; 8 nucleotides agree with TRBD1. CDR1 is MDHEN and CDR2 is SYDVKM in the germline V gene. The CDR3 is 14 amino acids. After removal of 5 bases from V and 7 bases from J, the junction contained 9 bases not matched to a gene. The chain's CDR3 is CASSVQGARGEAFF. The CDR3 nucleotides read TGTGCCAGCAGTGTCCAGGGGGCGAGGGGTGAAGCTTTCTTT.

This chain links TRBV3-1 (or the pseudogene TRBV3-2) with TRBJ2-7; a weak D match, TRBD2 (5 bases). Looked up from germline, CDR1 is LGHDT and CDR2 is YNNKEL (reference sequence). This CDR3 is built from 11 residues. Between the trimmed V and J ends, which lost 6 bases and 6 bases, there was a span of 9 bases. This chain's CDR3 is CASRLGSEQYF. CDR3 bases: TGTGCCAGCAGGTTAGGGAGCGAGCAGTACTTC.

V usage is TRBV15 and J usage is TRBJ1-4, with D maybe TRBD1 (6 bases). Germline CDR1 reads LNHNV; CDR2 reads YYDKDF (reference sequence). The CDR3 runs 15 residues. V dropped 3 bases and J dropped 10 bases, with 18 bases sitting between them. The CDR3 DNA is TGTGCCACCAGCAGCAAAGGGACATCAGGGCCAAAACTGTTTTTT. Its translation is CATSSKGTSGPKLFF.

Concerning this clone: Other DNA sequences in this specimen translate into the identical CDR3. The CDR3 DNA is TGCAGTGCTAGTGGGGGGGGCGCGGGCTATGGCTACACCTTC. Translation: CSASGGGAGYGYTF. J is TRBJ1-2 and V is TRBV20-1; possibly TRBD1 for D (6 bases). The CDR3 is made up of 14 amino acids. Germline V gene data show CDR1 as DFQATT and CDR2 as SNEGSKA (reference sequence). Trimming pared 3 bases from V and 4 bases from J, leaving 15 bases between.

The chain uses TRBV6-5 and TRBJ1-1; TRBD1 aligns across 7 bases. Germline values: CDR1 MNHEY, CDR2 SVGAGI. CDR3 size: 15 residues. Germline trimming cut 10 bases from V and 3 bases from J; bases unmatched to any gene: 14. The CDR3 loop reads CATKSGGRGYTEAFF. DNA of the CDR3: TGTGCCACCAAATCCGGGGGCAGGGGGTACACTGAAGCTTTCTTT.

The CDR3 nucleotides are TGTGCCAGTAGTACGGTCGGTTATTCACCCCTCCACTTT. Translating gives CASSTVGYSPLHF. The V gene is TRBV19, the J gene TRBJ1-6; unclear D gene. Trimming pared 4 bases from V and 8 bases from J, leaving 9 bases between. The germline gives CDR1 LNHDA, CDR2 SQIVND (reference sequence). This CDR3 has 13 amino acids.

This clone was recorded once. The chain links TRBV7-3 to TRBJ2-5, with D possibly being TRBD2 (5 bases). The V end was cut by 5 bases, the J end by 3 bases, with 10 bases between. Germline loops: CDR1 SGHTA, CDR2 FQGTGA. CDR3 length: 13 residues. The CDR3: CASSPGVKETQYF. The CDR3 DNA sequence: TGTGCCAGCAGCCCCGGGGTGAAAGAGACCCAGTACTTC.

V is TRBV4-3 and J is TRBJ1-2, with D perhaps matching TRBD1 (5 bases). The CDR3 length is 13 residues. Trimming removed 1 base from V and 2 bases from J, with 5 bases in between. Germline lookup yields CDR1 LGHNA and CDR2 YSLEER. The CDR3 DNA is TGCGCCAGCAGCCAAGCAGGGAACTATGGCTACACCTTC. This codes for CASSQAGNYGYTF.

The chain's CDR3 is CASRTAILSSPLHF. CDR3 bases: TGTGCCAGCAGGACAGCAATTTTGAGTTCACCCCTCCACTTT. J is TRBJ1-6 and V is TRBV28; tentative D call: TRBD1 (5 bases). V was clipped by 6 bases and J by 9 bases, with 15 bases between them. CDR3 size: 14 residues. CDR1 and CDR2 from the germline V gene are MDHEN and SYDVKM.

The genes are TRBV19 and TRBJ1-3; 7 nucleotides agree with TRBD1. This CDR3 has 15 residues. The V gene end was trimmed by 4 bases and the J gene end by 7 bases; junction bases not matched to a gene: 10. From germline, CDR1 is LNHDA and CDR2 SQIVND (reference sequence). Here the CDR3 DNA reads TGTGCCAGTAGTACCGGGACAGTCGTACGGAACACCATATATTTT. Translated, it gives CASSTGTVVRNTIYF.

The rearrangement links TRBV27 to TRBJ2-2, with D hard to call. Deletions cut 2 bases from V and 6 bases from J, with 7 bases between. The germline V gene has CDR1 MNHEY and CDR2 SMNVEV (reference sequence). CDR3 length: 13 residues. CDR3 coding DNA: TGTGCCAGCAGTTTACACAGCCCCGGGGAGCTGTTTTTT. It is translated as CASSLHSPGELFF.

The chain recombines TRBV5-5 with TRBJ2-1; TRBD2 matches at 14 bases. This CDR3 has 16 amino acids. Losses at the gene ends were 1 base for V and 7 bases for J; bases not matched to a gene: 4. Looked up from germline, CDR1 is SGHKS and CDR2 is YYEKEE (reference sequence). The CDR3 loop is CASSLLGTSGGNEQFF. The CDR3 DNA reads as TGTGCCAGCAGCTTGCTCGGGACTAGCGGGGGTAATGAGCAGTTCTTC. The full variable domain, its missing parts supplied by reference TRBV5-5 and TRBJ2-1, is DAGVTQSPTHLIKTRGQQVTLRCSPISGHKSVSWYQQVLGQGPQFIFQYYEKEERGRGNFPDRFSARQFPNYSSELNVNALLLGDSALYLCASSLLGTSGGNEQFFGPGTRLTVL.

The chain joins TRBV7-9 to TRBJ1-1, with 11 bases lining up with TRBD1. Germline CDR1 is SEHNR and CDR2 is FQNEAQ (reference sequence). The CDR3 is 14 residues long. With 7 bases clipped from V and 5 bases from J, the junction kept 6 bases outside the gene matches. The CDR3 nucleotides read TGTGCCAGCATCCGGGACAGGGGGAGGACTGAAGCTTTCTTT. It yields the protein CASIRDRGRTEAFF.

This chain links TRBV6-5 with TRBJ1-2; a weak D match, TRBD1 (5 bases). The CDR3 length is 14 residues. The ends were cut back, 6 bases at V and 6 bases at J, with 17 bases in the middle. CDR1 and CDR2 (germline): MNHEY, SVGAGI. DNA for the CDR3: TGTGCCAGCAGCATCACGCAGGGTGTACATGGCTACACCTTC. This codes for CASSITQGVHGYTF.

This rearrangement joins TRBV18 to TRBJ1-2, with a weak D call TRBD1 (6 bases). The CDR3 is made up of 12 amino acids. In germline, CDR1 is KGHSH, CDR2 LQKENI. V was trimmed by 3 bases and J by 13 bases, leaving 15 bases between them. CDR3 in amino acids: CASSPDSPGGTF. In nucleotides, the CDR3 is TGTGCCAGCTCACCGGACAGTCCGGGGGGCACCTTC.

The V call is TRBV5-4, the J call TRBJ1-2; 9 positions agree with TRBD1. The CDR3 consists of 14 residues. Per the germline V gene, CDR1 is SGHNT and CDR2 is YYREEE (reference sequence). The trim removed 3 bases at V and 6 bases at J, leaving 6 bases unmatched. The CDR3 protein is CASSSGQGIHGYTF. The CDR3 DNA reads TGTGCCAGCAGCTCGGGACAGGGTATTCATGGCTACACCTTC.

As concerns this clone: The identical CDR3 is also encoded by other nucleotide sequences in the sample. The gene calls are TRBV5-1 and TRBJ2-5; unclear D gene. Trimming stripped 4 bases from V and 1 base from J, with 2 bases between. Germline V gene data show CDR1 as SGHRS and CDR2 as YFSETQ. CDR3 length: 11 amino acids. The CDR3 bases are TGCGCCAGCAGCCTCCAAGAGACCCAGTACTTC. Translation: CASSLQETQYF.

V usage is TRBV7-3 and J usage is TRBJ2-2; 8 positions agree with TRBD1. J was trimmed by 6 bases and V by 2 bases; bases with no gene match: 5. The length of the CDR3 is 15 residues. Germline V lookup: CDR1 SGHTA, CDR2 FQGTGA. The CDR3 sequence: CASSLGQGAPGELFF. In DNA form, the CDR3 reads TGTGCCAGCAGCTTAGGGCAGGGGGCCCCCGGGGAGCTGTTTTTT.

This chain connects TRBV11-3 to TRBJ2-3; 7 nucleotides line up with TRBD2. The trim removed 5 bases at V and 1 base at J, leaving 6 bases unmatched. The CDR3 totals 15 residues. Germline lookup yields CDR1 SGHNT and CDR2 YENEEA. The CDR3 coding sequence is TGTGCCAGCAGCCTCAGCGGGGATCGCACAGATACGCAGTATTTT. Translation gives CASSLSGDRTDTQYF.

The chain recombines TRBV23-1 with TRBJ1-2; D unclear. TRBV23-1 belongs to the ORF category, with a function that is uncertain. With 2 bases removed from V and 5 bases from J, the gap between germline ends came to 3 bases. The CDR3 consists of 11 residues. Written as DNA, the CDR3 is TGCGCCAGCAGTCAACTATATGGCTACACCTTC. Translated, it gives CASSQLYGYTF.

This chain links TRBV7-9 with TRBJ2-7, with 8 bases identical to TRBD1. V lost 5 bases and J lost 3; bases outside the gene matches: 9. Looked up from germline, CDR1 is SEHNR and CDR2 is FQNEAQ (reference sequence). CDR3 size: 15 residues. The CDR3 DNA follows: TGTGCCAGCAGCCGTGACCGGGACAGGAACTACGAGCAGTACTTC. Encoded protein: CASSRDRDRNYEQYF.

The chain employs TRBV18 and TRBJ1-1; 8 bases fit TRBD1. V was pared by 2 bases and J by 1 base, with 3 bases of the junction left unmatched. Germline V gene lookup returns CDR1 KGHSH and CDR2 LQKENI. CDR3 length: 15 amino acids. CDR3: CASSPTGTGNTEAFF. The CDR3 DNA reads TGTGCCAGCTCACCAACGGGGACAGGGAACACTGAAGCTTTCTTT.

J is TRBJ1-2 and V is TRBV29-1; 7 bases are shared with TRBD1. V was pared by 2 bases and J by 7 bases, with 7 bases of the junction left unmatched. CDR3 size: 13 residues. Germline values: CDR1 SQVTM, CDR2 ANQGSEA. CDR3 amino acids: CSVEQQGLTGYTF. The DNA of the CDR3 is TGCAGCGTTGAACAACAGGGGTTGACTGGCTACACCTTC.

This clone occurred many times. The V call is TRBV7-9, the J call TRBJ1-2; the D gene is possibly TRBD1 (6 bases). Germline loops: CDR1 SEHNR, CDR2 FQNEAQ (reference sequence). The V gene lost 5 bases and the J gene lost 1 base, with 14 bases spanning the gap. The CDR3 covers 15 residues. The CDR3 nucleotides read TGTGCCAGCAGCCCTCCGGGGGGCCGTAACTATGGCTACACCTTC. The encoded protein is CASSPPGGRNYGYTF.

The rearrangement joins TRBV7-6 to TRBJ2-5, with D maybe TRBD1 (5 bases). This CDR3 region has 16 residues. The V gene lost 5 bases and the J gene lost 1 base, with 17 bases spanning the gap. Germline values: CDR1 SGHVS, CDR2 FNYEAQ. This CDR3 reads CASSPDQGWGQETQYF. The DNA for the CDR3 is TGTGCCAGCAGCCCCGACCAGGGTTGGGGCCAAGAGACCCAGTACTTC.

This chain joins TRBV6-4 and TRBJ1-2; the D is unclear. CDR1 and CDR2 (germline): MRHNA, SNTAGT. The length of the CDR3 is 12 residues. With 4 bases removed from V and 7 bases from J, the gap between germline ends came to 10 bases. CDR3 nucleotide sequence: TGTGCCAGCAGTGTACGCGACACTGGCTACACCTTC. This encodes CASSVRDTGYTF.

A note on this clone: The same CDR3 also results from other DNA sequences found in this sample. The chain links TRBV12-3 or TRBV12-4 to TRBJ1-1, with D maybe TRBD1 (5 bases). V was cut by 5 bases and J by 1 base, with 8 bases left in between. CDR3 length equals 13 residues. This chain's CDR3 is CASSRGGNTEAFF. The CDR3 region has the DNA TGTGCCAGCAGTAGGGGAGGGAACACTGAAGCTTTCTTT.

J is TRBJ2-4 and V is TRBV7-9; 10 bases fit TRBD2. The CDR3 has 18 residues. Germline-derived CDR1 and CDR2 are SEHNR and FQNEAQ (reference sequence). The ends lost 1 base at V and 0 bases at J; junction bases unmatched: 6. The CDR3 protein is CASSLVSLAGLAKNIQYF. The CDR3 region has the DNA TGTGCCAGCAGCTTAGTTTCACTAGCGGGGCTAGCCAAAAACATTCAGTACTTC.

V is TRBV7-3 and J is TRBJ2-2, with 9 nucleotides matching TRBD1. Germline CDR1 SGHTA, CDR2 FQGTGA. The CDR3 runs to 14 residues. Trimming removed 2 bases from V and 8 bases from J; junction bases left unmatched: 3. The CDR3 DNA reads as TGTGCCAGCAGCTTAGGGACAGGGAGAGGGGAGCTGTTTTTT. This encodes CASSLGTGRGELFF.